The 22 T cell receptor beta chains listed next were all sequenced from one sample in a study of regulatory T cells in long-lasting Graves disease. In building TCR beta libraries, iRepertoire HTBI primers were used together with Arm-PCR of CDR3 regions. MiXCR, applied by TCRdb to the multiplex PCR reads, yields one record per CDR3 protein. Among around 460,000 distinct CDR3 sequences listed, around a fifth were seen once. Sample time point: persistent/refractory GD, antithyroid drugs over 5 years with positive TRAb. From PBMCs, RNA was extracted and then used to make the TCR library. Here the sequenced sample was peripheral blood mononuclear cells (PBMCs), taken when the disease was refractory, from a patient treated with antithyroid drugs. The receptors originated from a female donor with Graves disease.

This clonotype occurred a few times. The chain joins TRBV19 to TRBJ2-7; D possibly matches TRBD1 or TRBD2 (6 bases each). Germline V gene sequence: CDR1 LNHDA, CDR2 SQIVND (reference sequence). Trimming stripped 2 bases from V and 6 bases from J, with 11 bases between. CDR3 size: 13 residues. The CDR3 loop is CASSIRGPSEQYF. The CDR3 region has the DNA TGTGCCAGTAGTATACGGGGGCCATCCGAGCAGTACTTC.

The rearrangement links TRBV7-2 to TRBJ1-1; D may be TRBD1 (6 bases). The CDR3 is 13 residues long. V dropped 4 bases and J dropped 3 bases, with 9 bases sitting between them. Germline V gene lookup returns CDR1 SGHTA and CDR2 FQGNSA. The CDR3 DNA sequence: TGTGCCAGCAGCTGGACAGTGGACACTGAAGCTTTCTTT. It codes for CASSWTVDTEAFF.

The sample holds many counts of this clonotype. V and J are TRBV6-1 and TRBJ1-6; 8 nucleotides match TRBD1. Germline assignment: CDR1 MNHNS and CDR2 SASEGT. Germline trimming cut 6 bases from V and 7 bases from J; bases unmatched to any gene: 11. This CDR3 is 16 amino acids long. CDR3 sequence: CASSPQGAYRNSPLHF. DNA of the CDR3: TGTGCCAGCAGCCCCCAGGGGGCATATCGGAATTCACCCCTCCACTTT.

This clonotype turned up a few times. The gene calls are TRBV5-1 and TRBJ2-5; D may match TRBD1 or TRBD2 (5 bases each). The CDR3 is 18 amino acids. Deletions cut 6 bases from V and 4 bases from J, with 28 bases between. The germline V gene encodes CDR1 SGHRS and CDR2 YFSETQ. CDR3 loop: CASTPGGTTHPARETQYF. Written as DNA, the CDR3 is TGCGCCAGCACGCCGGGTGGGACCACCCACCCCGCGCGAGAGACCCAGTACTTC.

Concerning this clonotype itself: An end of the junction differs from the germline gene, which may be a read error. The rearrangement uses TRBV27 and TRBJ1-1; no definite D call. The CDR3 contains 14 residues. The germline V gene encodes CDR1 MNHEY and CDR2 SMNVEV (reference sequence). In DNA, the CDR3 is TGTGCCACCAGTTTACTCGCAGAGAACACTGAAGCTTTCTTT. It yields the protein CATSLLAENTEAFF.

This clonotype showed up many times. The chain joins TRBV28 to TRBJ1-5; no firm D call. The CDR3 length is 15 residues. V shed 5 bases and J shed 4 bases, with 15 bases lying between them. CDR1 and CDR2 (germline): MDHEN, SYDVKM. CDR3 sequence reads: CASSVVTPGNQPQHF. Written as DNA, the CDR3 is TGTGCCAGCAGTGTAGTCACCCCAGGAAATCAGCCCCAGCATTTT.

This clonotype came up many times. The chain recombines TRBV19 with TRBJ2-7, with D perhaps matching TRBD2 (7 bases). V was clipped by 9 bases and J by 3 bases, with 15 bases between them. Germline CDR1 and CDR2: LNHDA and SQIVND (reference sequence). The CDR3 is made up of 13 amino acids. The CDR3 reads CASSIGGGYEQYF. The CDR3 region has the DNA TGTGCCAGCAGCATAGGGGGGGGCTACGAGCAGTACTTC. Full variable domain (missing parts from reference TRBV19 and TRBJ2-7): DGGITQSPKYLFRKEGQNVTLSCEQNLNHDAMYWYRQDPGQGLRLIYYSQIVNDFQKGDIAEGYSVSREKKESFPLTVTSAQKNPTAFYLCASSIGGGYEQYFGPGTRLTVT.

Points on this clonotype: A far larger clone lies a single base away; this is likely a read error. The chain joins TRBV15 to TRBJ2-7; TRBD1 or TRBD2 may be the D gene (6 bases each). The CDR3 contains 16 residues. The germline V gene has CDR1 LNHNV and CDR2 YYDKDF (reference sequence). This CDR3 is CASSPFSGAGNYEQYF. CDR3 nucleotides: TGTGCCAGCAGCCCCTTTTCGGGGGCAGGGAACTACGAGCAGTACTTC.

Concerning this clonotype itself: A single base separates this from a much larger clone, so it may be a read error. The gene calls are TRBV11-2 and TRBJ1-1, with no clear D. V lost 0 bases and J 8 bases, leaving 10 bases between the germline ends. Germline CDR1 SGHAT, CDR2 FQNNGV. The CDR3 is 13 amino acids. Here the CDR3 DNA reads TGTGCCAGCAGCTTAGATATAGAGAGGGAAGCTTTCTTT. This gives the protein CASSLDIEREAFF.

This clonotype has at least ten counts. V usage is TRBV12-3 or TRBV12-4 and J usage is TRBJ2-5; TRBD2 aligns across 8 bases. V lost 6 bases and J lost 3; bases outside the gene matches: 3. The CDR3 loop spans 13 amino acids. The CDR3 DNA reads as TGTGCCAGCAGAACTAGCGGAAAAGAGACCCAGTACTTC. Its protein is CASRTSGKETQYF.

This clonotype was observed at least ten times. In DNA, the CDR3 is TGTGCCAGCAGAACTAGACATGGGACTGAACGCTACGAGCAGTACTTC. It is translated as CASRTRHGTERYEQYF. This chain connects TRBV6-8 to TRBJ2-7, with D possibly being TRBD2 (6 bases). Trimming removed 6 bases at V and 3 bases at J, with 21 bases between. Looked up from germline, CDR1 is MNHGY and CDR2 is SAAAGT. This CDR3 has 16 amino acids.

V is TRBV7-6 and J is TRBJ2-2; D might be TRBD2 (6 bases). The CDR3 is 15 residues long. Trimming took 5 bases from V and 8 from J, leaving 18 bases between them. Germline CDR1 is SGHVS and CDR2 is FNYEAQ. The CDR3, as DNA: TGTGCCAGCAGCCTCCAGCGGGCACAGGCGGGGGAGCTGTTTTTT. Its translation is CASSLQRAQAGELFF.

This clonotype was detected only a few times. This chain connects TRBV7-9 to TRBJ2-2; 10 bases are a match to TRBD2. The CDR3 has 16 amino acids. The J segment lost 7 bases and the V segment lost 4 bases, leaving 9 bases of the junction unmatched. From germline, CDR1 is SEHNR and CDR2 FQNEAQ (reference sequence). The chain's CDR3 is CASSSERGGFDGELFF. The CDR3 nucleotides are TGTGCCAGCAGCTCGGAGCGGGGGGGCTTTGACGGGGAGCTGTTTTTT.

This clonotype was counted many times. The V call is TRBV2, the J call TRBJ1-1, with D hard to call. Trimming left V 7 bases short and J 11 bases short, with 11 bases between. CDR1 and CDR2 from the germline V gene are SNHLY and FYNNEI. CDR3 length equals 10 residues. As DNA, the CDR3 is TGTGCCAGCACCTACGCTTTGGCTTTCTTT. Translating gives CASTYALAFF. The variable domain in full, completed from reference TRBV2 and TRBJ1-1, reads EPEVTQTPSHQVTQMGQEVILRCVPISNHLYFYWYRQILGQKVEFLVSFYNNEISEKSEIFDDQFSVERPDGSNFTLKIRSTKLEDSAMYFCASTYALAFFGQGTRLTVV.

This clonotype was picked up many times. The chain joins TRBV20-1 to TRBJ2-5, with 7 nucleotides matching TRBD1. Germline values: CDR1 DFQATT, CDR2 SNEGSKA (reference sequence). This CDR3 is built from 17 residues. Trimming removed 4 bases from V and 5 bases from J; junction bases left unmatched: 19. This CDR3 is CSATQGVAGSRDETQYF. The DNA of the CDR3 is TGCAGTGCTACCCAGGGGGTTGCAGGGTCGCGCGACGAGACCCAGTACTTC.

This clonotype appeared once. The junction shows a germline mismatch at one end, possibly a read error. CDR3 protein: CASTLGRGQGNEQFF. In DNA form, the CDR3 reads TGTGCCAGCACCTTAGGCAGGGGGCAAGGCAATGAGCAGTTCTTC. The chain employs TRBV7-2 and TRBJ2-1; 8 bases map to TRBD1. The CDR3 extends over 15 amino acids. Germline CDR1 and CDR2: SGHTA and FQGNSA.

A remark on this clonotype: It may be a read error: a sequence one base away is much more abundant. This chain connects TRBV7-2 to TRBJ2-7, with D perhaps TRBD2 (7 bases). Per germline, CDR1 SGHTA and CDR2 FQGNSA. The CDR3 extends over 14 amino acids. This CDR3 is CASSSGGHSYELYF. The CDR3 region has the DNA TGTGCCAGCAGCTCGGGGGGACATTCCTACGAGCTGTACTTC.

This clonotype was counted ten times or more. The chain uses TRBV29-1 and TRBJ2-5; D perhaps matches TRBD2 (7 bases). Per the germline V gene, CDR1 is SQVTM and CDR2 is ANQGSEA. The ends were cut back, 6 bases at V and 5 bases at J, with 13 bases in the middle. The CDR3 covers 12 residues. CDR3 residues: CSVGGGLETQYF. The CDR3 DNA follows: TGCAGCGTGGGGGGGGGGCTGGAGACCCAGTACTTC. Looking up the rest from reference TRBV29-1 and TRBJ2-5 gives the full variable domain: SAVISQKPSRDICQRGTSLTIQCQVDSQVTMMFWYRQQPGQSLTLIATANQGSEATYESGFVIDKFPISRPNLTFSTLTVSNMSPEDSSIYLCSVGGGLETQYFGPGTRLLVL.

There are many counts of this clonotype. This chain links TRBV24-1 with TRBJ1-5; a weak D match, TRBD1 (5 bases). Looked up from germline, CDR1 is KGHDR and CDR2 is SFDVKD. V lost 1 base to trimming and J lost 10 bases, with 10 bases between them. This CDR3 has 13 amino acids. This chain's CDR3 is CATSDFEGRPQHF. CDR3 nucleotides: TGTGCCACCAGTGATTTTGAGGGGAGACCCCAGCATTTT.

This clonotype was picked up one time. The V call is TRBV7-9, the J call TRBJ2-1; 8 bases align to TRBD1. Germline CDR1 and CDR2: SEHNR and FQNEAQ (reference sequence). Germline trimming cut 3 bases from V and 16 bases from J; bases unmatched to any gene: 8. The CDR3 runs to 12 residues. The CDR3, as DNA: TGTGCCAGCAGCTTTACAGGGGGAGAACAATTCTTC. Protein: CASSFTGGEQFF.

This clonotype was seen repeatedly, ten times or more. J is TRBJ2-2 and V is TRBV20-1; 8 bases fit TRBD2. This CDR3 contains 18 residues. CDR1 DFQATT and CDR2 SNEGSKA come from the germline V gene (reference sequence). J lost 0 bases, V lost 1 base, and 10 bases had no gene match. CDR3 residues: CSARGLGTSRSNTGELFF. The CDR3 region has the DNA TGCAGTGCTAGAGGTTTGGGGACTAGTCGATCGAACACCGGGGAGCTGTTTTTT.

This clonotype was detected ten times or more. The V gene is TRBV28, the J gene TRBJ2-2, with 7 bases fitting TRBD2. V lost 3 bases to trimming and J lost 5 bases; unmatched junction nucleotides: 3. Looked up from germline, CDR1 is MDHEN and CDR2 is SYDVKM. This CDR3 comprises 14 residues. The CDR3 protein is CASSFVGGTGELFF. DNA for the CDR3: TGTGCCAGCAGTTTTGTGGGAGGGACCGGGGAGCTGTTTTTT.